The 20 T cell receptor beta chains below were found in one sample sequenced in a study of monozygotic twins with inflammatory bowel disease. TCRdb re-called the 5' RACE reads; every CDR3 protein appears as one record, without DNA. Here the sample table reports more than 350,000 distinct CDR3 sequences. Sequencing input: blood. The source is a human donor with ulcerative colitis or Crohn's disease, or a healthy co-twin of an affected twin (not recorded which).

The CDR3 sequence is CASSMSQQNTDTQYF. This chain joins TRBV2 and TRBJ2-3. This CDR3 has 15 amino acids. The germline CDR1 and CDR2 sequences are SNHLY and FYNNEI.

This chain joins TRBV11-2 and TRBJ1-1; TCRdb selects TRBD1, and the lack of DNA leaves this call unchecked. Germline V gene lookup returns CDR1 SGHAT and CDR2 FQNNGV. This CDR3 is built from 12 residues. The CDR3 spells CASSSPVTEAFF.

This rearrangement joins TRBV3-1 to TRBJ1-1; TCRdb gives TRBD1 as the D gene, but with no DNA this cannot be confirmed. Germline loops: CDR1 LGHDT, CDR2 YNNKEL (reference sequence). This CDR3 region has 15 residues. The chain's CDR3 is CASSDGLGVNTEAFF.

The V and J genes are TRBV5-5 and TRBJ1-1. In germline, CDR1 is SGHKS, CDR2 YYEKEE (reference sequence). CDR3 length: 15 residues. The CDR3 sequence is CASSQIVKGNTEAFF.

The chain carries TRBV2 and TRBJ2-3; the TCRdb D gene call, TRBD1, has no DNA to confirm it. The CDR3 length is 16 residues. The germline V gene has CDR1 SNHLY and CDR2 FYNNEI. CDR3 sequence reads: CASSRLALPGTDTQYF.

The V and J genes are TRBV3-1 and TRBJ2-1; TCRdb selects TRBD2, and the lack of DNA leaves this call unchecked. This CDR3 is 14 amino acids long. CDR1 and CDR2 from the germline V gene are LGHDT and YNNKEL (reference sequence). The CDR3 loop is CASSRSGGEDEQFF.

The chain uses TRBV29-1 and TRBJ2-1; the D gene TCRdb calls, TRBD2, cannot be checked with no DNA. The length of the CDR3 is 15 residues. Germline CDR1 is SQVTM and CDR2 is ANQGSEA. The CDR3 spells CSVGLAGGRNNEQFF.

The chain employs TRBV4-1 and TRBJ2-3; TCRdb proposes TRBD1, but this gene call is untestable without DNA. Germline V gene sequence: CDR1 MGHRA, CDR2 YSYEKL. The CDR3 loop spans 15 amino acids. CDR3: CASSQAGSQTDTQYF.

The chain combines TRBV28 with TRBJ2-1; lacking DNA, the TRBD1 call made by TCRdb goes unchecked. CDR1 and CDR2 (germline): MDHEN, SYDVKM. The CDR3 is 14 amino acids. CDR3 sequence: CASQGGAAYNEQFF.

The chain carries TRBV10-3 and TRBJ2-7; TCRdb calls TRBD1, which cannot be checked without DNA. The germline CDR1 and CDR2 sequences are ENHRY and SYGVKD. CDR3 length: 13 amino acids. This CDR3 is CATGTSESYEQYF.

V is TRBV11-2 and J is TRBJ2-1. The CDR3 has 12 amino acids. Germline loops: CDR1 SGHAT, CDR2 FQNNGV. The CDR3 sequence is CASSPQHNEQFF.

This chain links TRBV19 with TRBJ1-1. The CDR3 length is 12 residues. Germline V CDR1 and CDR2: LNHDA, SQIVND (reference sequence). CDR3 sequence reads: CASTYGQTEAFF.

The chain combines TRBV28 with TRBJ1-1. The CDR3 has 15 amino acids. Germline CDR1 reads MDHEN; CDR2 reads SYDVKM. The CDR3 sequence: CASSPRRNWNTEAFF.

This chain links TRBV12-3 or TRBV12-4 with TRBJ2-5; the TCRdb D gene call, TRBD1, has no DNA to confirm it. The CDR3 length is 13 residues. The CDR3 sequence is CASSLPGKETQYF.

The V call is TRBV20-1, the J call TRBJ2-5; the D call of TRBD2 rests on TCRdb alone, since no DNA is present to check it. The CDR3 extends over 12 amino acids. Germline-derived CDR1 and CDR2 are DFQATT and SNEGSKA (reference sequence). CDR3: CSANRGVETQYF.

This chain links TRBV6-5 with TRBJ1-1; as DNA is missing, the TRBD1 call by TCRdb cannot be tested. Germline CDR1 is MNHEY and CDR2 is SVGAGI. The CDR3 consists of 16 residues. CDR3 in amino acids: CASSYSRDRLNTEAFF.

This chain uses TRBV28 with TRBJ2-7; the D call from TCRdb, TRBD1, cannot be confirmed without DNA. This CDR3 comprises 15 residues. CDR1 and CDR2 (germline): MDHEN, SYDVKM. The CDR3 loop is CASSLIQGDQDEQYF.

V and J are TRBV2 and TRBJ1-2; with no DNA, the TCRdb D assignment of TRBD1 cannot be verified. The germline V gene encodes CDR1 SNHLY and CDR2 FYNNEI. The CDR3 length is 15 residues. The CDR3 sequence is CASSGRDAGRYGYTF.

The chain combines TRBV12-3 or TRBV12-4 with TRBJ1-4; lacking DNA, the TRBD1 call made by TCRdb goes unchecked. The CDR3 is 16 amino acids. This CDR3 reads CASSHMLGRANEKLFF.

The J gene is TRBJ2-1, the V gene TRBV10-3. Germline V gene lookup returns CDR1 ENHRY and CDR2 SYGVKD. The CDR3 extends over 13 amino acids. This CDR3 reads CAISSQVYNEQFF.